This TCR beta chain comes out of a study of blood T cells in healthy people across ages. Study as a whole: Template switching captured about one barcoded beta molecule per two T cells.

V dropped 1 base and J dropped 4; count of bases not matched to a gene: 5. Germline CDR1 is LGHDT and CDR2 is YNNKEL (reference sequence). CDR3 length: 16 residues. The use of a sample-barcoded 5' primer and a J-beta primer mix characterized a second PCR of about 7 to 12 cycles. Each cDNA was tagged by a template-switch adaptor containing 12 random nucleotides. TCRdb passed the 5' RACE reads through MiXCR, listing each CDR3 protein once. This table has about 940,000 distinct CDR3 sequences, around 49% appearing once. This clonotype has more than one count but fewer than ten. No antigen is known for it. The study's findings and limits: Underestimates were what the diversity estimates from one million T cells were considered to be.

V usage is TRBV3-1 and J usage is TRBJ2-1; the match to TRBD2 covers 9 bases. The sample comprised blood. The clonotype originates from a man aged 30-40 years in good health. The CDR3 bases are TGTGCCAGCAGCCAAGGGGCTAGCGGGGCTTACAATGAGCAGTTCTTC. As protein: CASSQGASGAYNEQFF.